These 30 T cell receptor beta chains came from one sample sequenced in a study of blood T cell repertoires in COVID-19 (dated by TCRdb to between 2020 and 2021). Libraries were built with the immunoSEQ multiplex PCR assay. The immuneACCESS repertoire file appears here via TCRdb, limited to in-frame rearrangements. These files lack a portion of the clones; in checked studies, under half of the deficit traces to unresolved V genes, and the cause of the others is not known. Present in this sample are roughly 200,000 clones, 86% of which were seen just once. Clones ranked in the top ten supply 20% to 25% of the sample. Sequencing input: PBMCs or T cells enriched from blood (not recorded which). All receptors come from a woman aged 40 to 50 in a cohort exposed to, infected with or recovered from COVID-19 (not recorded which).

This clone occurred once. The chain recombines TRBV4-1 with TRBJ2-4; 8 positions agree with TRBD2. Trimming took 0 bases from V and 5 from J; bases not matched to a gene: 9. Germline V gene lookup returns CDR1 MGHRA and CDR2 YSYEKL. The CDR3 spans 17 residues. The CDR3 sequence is CASSQDPPAGGENIQYF. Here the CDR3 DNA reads TGCGCCAGCAGCCAAGATCCACCGGCGGGGGGTGAAAACATTCAGTACTTC.

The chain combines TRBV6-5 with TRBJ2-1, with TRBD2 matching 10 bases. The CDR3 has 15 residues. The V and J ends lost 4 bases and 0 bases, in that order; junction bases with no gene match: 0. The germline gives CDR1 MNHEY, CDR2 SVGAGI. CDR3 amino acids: CASSSSGSSYNEQFF. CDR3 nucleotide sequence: TGTGCCAGCAGTTCTAGCGGGAGCTCCTACAATGAGCAGTTCTTC.

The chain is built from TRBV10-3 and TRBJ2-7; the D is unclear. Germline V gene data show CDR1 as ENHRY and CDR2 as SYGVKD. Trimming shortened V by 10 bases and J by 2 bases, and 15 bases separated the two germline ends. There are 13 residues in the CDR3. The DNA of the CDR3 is TGTGCCACCAGCGCCCAGAACACCTACGAGCAGTACTTC. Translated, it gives CATSAQNTYEQYF.

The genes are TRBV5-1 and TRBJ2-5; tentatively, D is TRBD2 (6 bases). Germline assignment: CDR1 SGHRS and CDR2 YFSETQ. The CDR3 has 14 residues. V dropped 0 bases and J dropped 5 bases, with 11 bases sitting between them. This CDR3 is CASSLDSGGETQYF. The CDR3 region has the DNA TGCGCCAGCAGCTTGGATTCTGGGGGGGAGACCCAGTACTTC.

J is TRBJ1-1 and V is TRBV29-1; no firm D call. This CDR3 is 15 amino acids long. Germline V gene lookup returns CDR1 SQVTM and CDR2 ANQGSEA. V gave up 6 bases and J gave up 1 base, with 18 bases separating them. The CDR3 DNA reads TGCAGCGTCCCTCTTTCCCCCCGCGGGAACACTGAAGCTTTCTTT. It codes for CSVPLSPRGNTEAFF.

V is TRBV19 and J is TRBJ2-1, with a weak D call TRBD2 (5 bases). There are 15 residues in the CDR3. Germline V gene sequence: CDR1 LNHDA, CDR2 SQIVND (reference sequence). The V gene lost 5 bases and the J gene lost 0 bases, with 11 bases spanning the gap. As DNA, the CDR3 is TGTGCCAGTAGTCTGACTGGGAGCTCCTACAATGAGCAGTTCTTC. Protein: CASSLTGSSYNEQFF.

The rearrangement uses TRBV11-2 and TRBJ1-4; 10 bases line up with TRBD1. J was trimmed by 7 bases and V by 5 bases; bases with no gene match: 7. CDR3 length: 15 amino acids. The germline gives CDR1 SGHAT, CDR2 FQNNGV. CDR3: CASSVWTGGGEKLFF. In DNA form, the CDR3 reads TGTGCCAGCAGCGTATGGACAGGGGGTGGTGAAAAACTGTTTTTT.

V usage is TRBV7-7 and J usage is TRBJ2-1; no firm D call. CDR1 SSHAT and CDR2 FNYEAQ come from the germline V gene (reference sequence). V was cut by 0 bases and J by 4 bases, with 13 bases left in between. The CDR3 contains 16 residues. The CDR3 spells CASSLAVGAVYNEQFF. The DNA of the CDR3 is TGTGCCAGCAGCTTAGCGGTGGGCGCCGTATACAATGAGCAGTTCTTC.

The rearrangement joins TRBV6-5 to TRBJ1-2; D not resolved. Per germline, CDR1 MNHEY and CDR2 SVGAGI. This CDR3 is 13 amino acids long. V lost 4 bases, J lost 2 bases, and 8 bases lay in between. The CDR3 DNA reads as TGTGCCAGCAGTTTTTCCCCGAACTATGGCTACACCTTC. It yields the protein CASSFSPNYGYTF.

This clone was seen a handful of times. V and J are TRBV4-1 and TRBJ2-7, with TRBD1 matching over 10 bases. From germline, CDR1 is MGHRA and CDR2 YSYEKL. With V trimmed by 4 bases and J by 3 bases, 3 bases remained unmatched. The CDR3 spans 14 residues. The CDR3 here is CASSPGQGVYEQYF. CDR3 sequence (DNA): TGCGCCAGCAGCCCCGGACAGGGGGTCTACGAGCAGTACTTC.

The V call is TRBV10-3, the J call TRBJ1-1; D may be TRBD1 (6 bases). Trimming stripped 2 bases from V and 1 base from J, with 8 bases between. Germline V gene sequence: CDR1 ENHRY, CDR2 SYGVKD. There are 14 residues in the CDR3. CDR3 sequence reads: CAISEGQQNTEAFF. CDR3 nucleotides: TGTGCCATCAGTGAGGGACAGCAGAACACTGAAGCTTTCTTT.

CDR3 in DNA: TGTGCCAGCACCCCATGGGAGATGAACACTGAAGCTTTCTTT. Its protein product is CASTPWEMNTEAFF. The chain uses TRBV7-9 and TRBJ1-1; D remains unclear. The germline gives CDR1 SEHNR, CDR2 FQNEAQ (reference sequence). Trimming took 7 bases from V and 0 from J, leaving 12 bases between them. This CDR3 is built from 14 residues.

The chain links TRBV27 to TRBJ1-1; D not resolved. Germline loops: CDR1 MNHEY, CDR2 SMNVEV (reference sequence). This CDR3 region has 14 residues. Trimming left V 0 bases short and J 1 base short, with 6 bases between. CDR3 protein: CASSLSWANTEAFF. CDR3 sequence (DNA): TGTGCCAGCAGTTTATCGTGGGCGAACACTGAAGCTTTCTTT.

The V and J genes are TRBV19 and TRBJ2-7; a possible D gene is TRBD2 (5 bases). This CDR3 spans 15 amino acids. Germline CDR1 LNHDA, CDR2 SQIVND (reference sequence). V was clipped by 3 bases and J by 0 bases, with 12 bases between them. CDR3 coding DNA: TGTGCCAGTAGTATTAGGCATGGGAGCTCCTACGAGCAGTACTTC. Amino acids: CASSIRHGSSYEQYF. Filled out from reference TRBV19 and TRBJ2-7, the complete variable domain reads DGGITQSPKYLFRKEGQNVTLSCEQNLNHDAMYWYRQDPGQGLRLIYYSQIVNDFQKGDIAEGYSVSREKKESFPLTVTSAQKNPTAFYLCASSIRHGSSYEQYFGPGTRLTVT.

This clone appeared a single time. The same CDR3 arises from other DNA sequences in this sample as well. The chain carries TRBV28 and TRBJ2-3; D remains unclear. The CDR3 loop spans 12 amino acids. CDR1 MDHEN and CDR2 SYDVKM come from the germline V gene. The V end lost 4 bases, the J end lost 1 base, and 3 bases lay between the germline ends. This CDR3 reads CASSSGTDTQYF. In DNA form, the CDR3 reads TGTGCCAGCAGTTCCGGCACAGATACGCAGTATTTT. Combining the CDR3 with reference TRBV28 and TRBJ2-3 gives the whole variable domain DVKVTQSSRYLVKRTGEKVFLECVQDMDHENMFWYRQDPGLGLRLIYFSYDVKMKEKGDIPEGYSVSREKKERFSLILESASTNQTSMYLCASSSGTDTQYFGPGTRLTVL.

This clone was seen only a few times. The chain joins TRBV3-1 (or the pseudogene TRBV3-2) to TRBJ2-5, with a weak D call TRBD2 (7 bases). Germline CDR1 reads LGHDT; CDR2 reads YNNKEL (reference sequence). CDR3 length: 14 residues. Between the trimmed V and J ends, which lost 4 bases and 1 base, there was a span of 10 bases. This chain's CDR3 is CASSPRGLQETQYF. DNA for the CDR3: TGTGCCAGCAGCCCGCGGGGGCTCCAAGAGACCCAGTACTTC.

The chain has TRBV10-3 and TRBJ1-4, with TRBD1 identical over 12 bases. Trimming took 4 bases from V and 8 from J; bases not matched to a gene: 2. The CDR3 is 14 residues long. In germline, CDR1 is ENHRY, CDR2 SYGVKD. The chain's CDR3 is CAISGGQGAEKLFF. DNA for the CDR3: TGTGCCATCAGTGGGGGACAGGGGGCAGAAAAACTGTTTTTT.

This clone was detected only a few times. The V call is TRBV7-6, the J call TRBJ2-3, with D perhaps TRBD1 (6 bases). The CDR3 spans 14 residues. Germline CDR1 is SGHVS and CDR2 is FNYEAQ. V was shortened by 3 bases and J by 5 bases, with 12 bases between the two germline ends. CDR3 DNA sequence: TGTGCCAGCAGCTTGATGGACAGTAAAGATACGCAGTATTTT. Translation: CASSLMDSKDTQYF.

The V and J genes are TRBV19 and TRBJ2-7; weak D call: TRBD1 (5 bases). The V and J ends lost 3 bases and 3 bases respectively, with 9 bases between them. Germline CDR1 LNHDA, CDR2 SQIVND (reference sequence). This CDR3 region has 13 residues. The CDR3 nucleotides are TGTGCCAGTAGTATGGCAGGGTTCTACGAGCAGTACTTC. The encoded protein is CASSMAGFYEQYF.

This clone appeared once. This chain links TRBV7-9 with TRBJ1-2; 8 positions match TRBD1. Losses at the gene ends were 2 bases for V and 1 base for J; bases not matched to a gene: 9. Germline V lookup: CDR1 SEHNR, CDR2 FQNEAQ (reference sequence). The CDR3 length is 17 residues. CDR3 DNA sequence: TGTGCCAGCAGCTTATTAACCGGGACAGGTTATAACTATGGCTACACCTTC. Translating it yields CASSLLTGTGYNYGYTF.

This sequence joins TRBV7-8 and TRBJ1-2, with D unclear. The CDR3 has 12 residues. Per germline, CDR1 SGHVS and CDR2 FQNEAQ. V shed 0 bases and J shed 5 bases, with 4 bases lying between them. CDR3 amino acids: CASSLAQYGYTF. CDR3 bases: TGTGCCAGCAGCTTAGCTCAATATGGCTACACCTTC.

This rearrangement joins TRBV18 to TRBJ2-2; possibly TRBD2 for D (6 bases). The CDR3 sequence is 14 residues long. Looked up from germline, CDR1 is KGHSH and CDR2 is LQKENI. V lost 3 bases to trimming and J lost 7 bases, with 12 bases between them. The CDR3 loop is CASSPFSGNGELFF. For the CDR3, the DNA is TGTGCCAGCTCACCTTTTAGCGGCAACGGGGAGCTGTTTTTT. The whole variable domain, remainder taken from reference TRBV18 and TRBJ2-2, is NAGVMQNPRHLVRRRGQEARLRCSPMKGHSHVYWYRQLPEEGLKFMVYLQKENIIDESGMPKERFSAEFPKEGPSILRIQQVVRGDSAAYFCASSPFSGNGELFFGEGSRLTVL.

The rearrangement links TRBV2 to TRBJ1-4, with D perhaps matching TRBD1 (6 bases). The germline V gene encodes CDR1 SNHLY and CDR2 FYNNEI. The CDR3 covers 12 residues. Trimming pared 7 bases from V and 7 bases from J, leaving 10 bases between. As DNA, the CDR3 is TGTGCCAGCAAGACAGGCGGTGAAAAACTGTTTTTT. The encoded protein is CASKTGGEKLFF.

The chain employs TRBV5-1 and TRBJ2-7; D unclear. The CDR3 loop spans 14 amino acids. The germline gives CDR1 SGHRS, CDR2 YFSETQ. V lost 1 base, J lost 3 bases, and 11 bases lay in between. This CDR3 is CASSLRLGYYEQYF. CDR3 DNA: TGCGCCAGCAGCTTGAGGCTCGGGTACTACGAGCAGTACTTC.

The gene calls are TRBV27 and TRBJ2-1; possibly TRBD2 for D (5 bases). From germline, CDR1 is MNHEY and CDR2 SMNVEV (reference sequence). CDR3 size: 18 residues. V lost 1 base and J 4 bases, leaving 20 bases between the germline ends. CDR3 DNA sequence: TGTGCCAGCAGTTTATGGGCCGCGGGTGGGAGACTATACAATGAGCAGTTCTTC. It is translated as CASSLWAAGGRLYNEQFF.

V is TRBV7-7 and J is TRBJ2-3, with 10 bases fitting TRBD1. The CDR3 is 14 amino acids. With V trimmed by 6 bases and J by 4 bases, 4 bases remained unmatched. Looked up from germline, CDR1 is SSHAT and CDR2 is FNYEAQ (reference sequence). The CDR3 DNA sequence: TGTGCCAGCAGTACCGGGACAGGGGCAGATACGCAGTATTTT. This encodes CASSTGTGADTQYF.

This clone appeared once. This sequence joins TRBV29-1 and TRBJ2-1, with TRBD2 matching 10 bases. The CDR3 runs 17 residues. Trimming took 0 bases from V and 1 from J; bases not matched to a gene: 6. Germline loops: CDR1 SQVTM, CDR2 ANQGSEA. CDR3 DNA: TGCAGCGTTGAAGATCATAGCGGGAGGCCGTCCTACAATGAGCAGTTCTTC. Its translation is CSVEDHSGRPSYNEQFF.

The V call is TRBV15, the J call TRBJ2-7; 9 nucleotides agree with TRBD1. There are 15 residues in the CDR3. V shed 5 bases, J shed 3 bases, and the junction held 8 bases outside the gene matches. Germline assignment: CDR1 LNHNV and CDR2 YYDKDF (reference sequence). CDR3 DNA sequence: TGTGCCACCAGCCTTCCGGGGACAGGGCGCTACGAGCAGTACTTC. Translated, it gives CATSLPGTGRYEQYF.

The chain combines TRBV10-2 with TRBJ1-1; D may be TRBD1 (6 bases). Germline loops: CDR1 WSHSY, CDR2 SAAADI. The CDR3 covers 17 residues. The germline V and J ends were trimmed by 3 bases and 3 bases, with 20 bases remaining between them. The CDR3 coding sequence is TGCGCCAGCAGTGACACAGGGCGGTGGGTAGAGGACACTGAAGCTTTCTTT. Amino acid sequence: CASSDTGRWVEDTEAFF.

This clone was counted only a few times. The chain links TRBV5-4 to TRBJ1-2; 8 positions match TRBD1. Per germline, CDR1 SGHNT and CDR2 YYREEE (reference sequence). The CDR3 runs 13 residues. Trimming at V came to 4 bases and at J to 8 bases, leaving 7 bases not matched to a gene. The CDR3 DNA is TGTGCCAGCAGCGAATCCAGGGGGCTCGGCTACACCTTC. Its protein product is CASSESRGLGYTF.